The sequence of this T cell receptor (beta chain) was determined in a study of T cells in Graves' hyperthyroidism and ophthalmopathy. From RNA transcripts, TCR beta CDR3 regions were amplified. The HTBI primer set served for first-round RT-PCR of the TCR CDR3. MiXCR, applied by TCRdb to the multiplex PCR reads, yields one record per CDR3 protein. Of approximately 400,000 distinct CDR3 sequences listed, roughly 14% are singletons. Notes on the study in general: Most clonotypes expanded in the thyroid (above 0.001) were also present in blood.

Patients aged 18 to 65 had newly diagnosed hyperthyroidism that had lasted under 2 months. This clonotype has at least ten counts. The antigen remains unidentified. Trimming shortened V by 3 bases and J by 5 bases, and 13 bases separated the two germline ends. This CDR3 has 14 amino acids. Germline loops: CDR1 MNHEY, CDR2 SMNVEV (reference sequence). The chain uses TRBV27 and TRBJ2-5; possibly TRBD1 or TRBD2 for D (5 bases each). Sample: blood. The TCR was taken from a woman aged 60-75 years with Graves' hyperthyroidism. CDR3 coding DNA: TGTGCCAGCAGTTTTAAGGGGAGCAGGGAGACCCAGTACTTC. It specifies CASSFKGSRETQYF.